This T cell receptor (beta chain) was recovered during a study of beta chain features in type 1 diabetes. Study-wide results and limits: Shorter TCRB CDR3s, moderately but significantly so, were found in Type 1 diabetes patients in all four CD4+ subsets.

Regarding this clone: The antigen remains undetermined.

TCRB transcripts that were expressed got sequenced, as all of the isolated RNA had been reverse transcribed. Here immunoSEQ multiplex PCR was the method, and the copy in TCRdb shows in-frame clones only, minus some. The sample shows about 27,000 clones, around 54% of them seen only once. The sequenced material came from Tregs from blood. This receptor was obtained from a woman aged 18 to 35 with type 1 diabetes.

Here the CDR3 reads CASLGTGTDTEAFF. The CDR3 coding sequence is TGTGCCAGCTTAGGGACAGGGACGGACACTGAAGCTTTCTTT. V gene TRBV2 combines with J gene TRBJ1-1; 9 nucleotides line up with TRBD1. Germline-derived CDR1 and CDR2 are SNHLY and FYNNEI. V dropped 8 bases and J dropped 3; count of bases not matched to a gene: 7. The CDR3 sequence is 14 residues long.